This T cell receptor beta chain was recovered during a study of monozygotic twins with cystic fibrosis. Study at large: Libraries were built from around 2.8 micrograms of fragmented DNA using around 14 PCR cycles. Study-level results: V usage most resembled the co-twin in 13 of 16 pairs. Median Simpson clonality of 0.0095 suggested naive T cells predominated. Monozygotic CF twin pairs shared significantly more nucleotide-identical clonotypes than unrelated CF individuals did.

To note about this clone: Its antigen is undetermined.

Trimming removed 0 bases from V and 1 base from J, with 11 bases in between. Germline V gene sequence: CDR1 GTSNPN, CDR2 SVGIG (reference sequence). This CDR3 is 15 amino acids long. Sequencing was performed with immunoSEQ multiplex PCR; in TCRdb, only in-frame clones are kept and a portion is missing. Among 20,000 to 25,000 clones listed, about 97% were seen once. The chain is built from TRBV30 and TRBJ2-3; D may correspond to TRBD1 or TRBD2 (5 bases each). The receptor was isolated from a girl aged 10-17 years with cystic fibrosis. The material sequenced was blood. In DNA, the CDR3 is TGTGCCTGGAGTGTACTCGGGGCGGGCACAGATACGCAGTATTTT. This encodes CAWSVLGAGTDTQYF.